The 26 T cell receptor beta chains given below trace back to one sample, sequenced in a study of blood T cell repertoires in COVID-19. Profiled with immunoSEQ multiplex PCR; TCRdb holds only in-frame clones, not every one. The sample includes under 200,000 clones, around 74% of them seen just once. Sequenced: peripheral blood. These receptors were taken from an elderly woman with acute or convalescent COVID-19.

The chain recombines TRBV11-2 with TRBJ1-6; possible D gene TRBD1, 5 bases. Between the trimmed V and J ends, which lost 5 bases and 6 bases, there was a span of 14 bases. The CDR3 has 15 residues. Germline values: CDR1 SGHAT, CDR2 FQNNGV. CDR3 protein: CASSAAGGGNSPLHF. DNA for the CDR3: TGTGCCAGCAGCGCGGCGGGGGGTGGTAATTCACCCCTCCACTTT.

The J gene is TRBJ1-6, the V gene TRBV7-2; D may be TRBD1 (5 bases). In germline, CDR1 is SGHTA, CDR2 FQGNSA. This CDR3 contains 14 residues. The ends were cut back, 2 bases at V and 13 bases at J, with 15 bases in the middle. The DNA of the CDR3 is TGTGCCAGCAGCTTAAAGACAGCAAGTTCCCCCCTCCACTTT. Encoded protein: CASSLKTASSPLHF. Using reference TRBV7-2 and TRBJ1-6 for the parts outside the CDR3, the full variable domain is GAGVSQSPSNKVTEKGKDVELRCDPISGHTALYWYRQSLGQGLEFLIYFQGNSAPDKSGLPSDRFSAERTGGSVSTLTIQRTQQEDSAVYLCASSLKTASSPLHFGNGTRLTVT.

The CDR3 reads CASSPGLAGDTQYF. The DNA of the CDR3 is TGTGCCAGCTCACCCGGACTAGCGGGAGATACGCAGTATTTT. This chain uses TRBV18 with TRBJ2-3; TRBD2 agrees at 11 bases. CDR3 length: 14 amino acids. The V and J ends lost 3 bases and 5 bases, in that order; junction bases with no gene match: 1. CDR1 and CDR2 from the germline V gene are KGHSH and LQKENI. Together with reference TRBV18 and TRBJ2-3, the CDR3 gives the full variable domain: NAGVMQNPRHLVRRRGQEARLRCSPMKGHSHVYWYRQLPEEGLKFMVYLQKENIIDESGMPKERFSAEFPKEGPSILRIQQVVRGDSAAYFCASSPGLAGDTQYFGPGTRLTVL.

The chain has TRBV6-5 and TRBJ2-5; D is undetermined. This CDR3 has 16 residues. The V gene lost 0 bases and the J gene lost 4 bases, with 15 bases spanning the gap. CDR1 is MNHEY, CDR2 SVGAGI, per germline. Written as DNA, the CDR3 is TGTGCCAGCAGTTACTCGACTCTGCCGCGGCTAGAGACCCAGTACTTC. Translating it yields CASSYSTLPRLETQYF.

The rearrangement links TRBV5-1 to TRBJ2-1; maybe TRBD1 (5 bases). Trimming shortened V by 1 base and J by 2 bases, and 13 bases separated the two germline ends. The CDR3 covers 16 residues. Germline V CDR1 and CDR2: SGHRS, YFSETQ. The CDR3 nucleotides are TGCGCCAGCAGCTTGAGGGGCAGAGTGACCTACAATGAGCAGTTCTTC. Amino acid sequence: CASSLRGRVTYNEQFF.

The rearrangement links TRBV6-6 to TRBJ2-7, with 9 nucleotides matching TRBD1. Germline trimming cut 5 bases from V and 1 base from J; bases unmatched to any gene: 3. This CDR3 has 14 amino acids. The germline V gene encodes CDR1 MNHNY and CDR2 SVGAGI (reference sequence). The CDR3 nucleotides read TGTGCCAGCAGTCCAGGACAGGGGTCCTACGAGCAGTACTTC. Translation: CASSPGQGSYEQYF.

The chain is built from TRBV3-1 (or the pseudogene TRBV3-2) and TRBJ2-7, with 9 nucleotides matching TRBD2. CDR3 length: 17 residues. Germline CDR1 and CDR2: LGHDT and YNNKEL (reference sequence). J was trimmed by 6 bases and V by 1 base; bases with no gene match: 13. This CDR3 reads CASSQASGLASHGEQYF. CDR3 DNA: TGTGCCAGCAGCCAAGCTTCGGGACTAGCATCCCACGGCGAGCAGTACTTC.

The V call is TRBV4-2, the J call TRBJ1-2, with 7 positions matching TRBD1. V dropped 0 bases and J dropped 2; count of bases not matched to a gene: 6. The CDR3 is 16 amino acids. Germline V gives CDR1 LGHNA, CDR2 YNFKEQ. This CDR3 is CASSQDLTGANYGYTF. CDR3 in DNA: TGTGCCAGCAGCCAAGATCTAACAGGGGCAAACTATGGCTACACCTTC.

The count of this clone is one. V usage is TRBV29-1 and J usage is TRBJ1-5; 7 bases align to TRBD1. Trimming at V came to 1 base and at J to 5 bases, leaving 5 bases not matched to a gene. The germline V gene has CDR1 SQVTM and CDR2 ANQGSEA. The CDR3 is 14 amino acids. CDR3 amino acids: CSVEVDRRHQPQHF. CDR3 DNA sequence: TGCAGCGTTGAAGTGGACAGGAGACATCAGCCCCAGCATTTT.

The count of this clone is one. J is TRBJ2-2 and V is TRBV7-8; TRBD2 agrees at 8 bases. Germline trimming cut 7 bases from V and 1 base from J; bases unmatched to any gene: 11. The CDR3 totals 17 residues. Germline V gene lookup returns CDR1 SGHVS and CDR2 FQNEAQ. The CDR3 DNA is TGTGCCAGCATCGCAATGGCCGGGACTAGGAACACCGGGGAGCTGTTTTTT. This gives the protein CASIAMAGTRNTGELFF.

The V call is TRBV6-5, the J call TRBJ1-1; D not resolved. V dropped 5 bases and J dropped 7 bases, with 11 bases sitting between them. The germline gives CDR1 MNHEY, CDR2 SVGAGI. The CDR3 has 12 amino acids. Here the CDR3 reads CASSREVGEAFF. Here the CDR3 DNA reads TGTGCCAGCAGTCGGGAGGTGGGTGAAGCTTTCTTT.

V usage is TRBV19 and J usage is TRBJ1-5, with D possibly being TRBD1 (6 bases). This CDR3 region has 13 residues. Germline V gene lookup returns CDR1 LNHDA and CDR2 SQIVND (reference sequence). V lost 7 bases to trimming and J lost 7 bases, with 14 bases between them. CDR3 residues: CASTADSWQPQHF. DNA of the CDR3: TGTGCCAGTACCGCGGACAGTTGGCAGCCCCAGCATTTT.

The chain has TRBV19 and TRBJ2-2; D gene uncertain. Germline V lookup: CDR1 LNHDA, CDR2 SQIVND (reference sequence). Trimming removed 3 bases from V and 2 bases from J, with 10 bases in between. The CDR3 sequence is 15 residues long. CDR3 sequence: CASSIPQDNTGELFF. CDR3 nucleotide sequence: TGTGCCAGTAGTATCCCCCAGGATAACACCGGGGAGCTGTTTTTT.

This chain links TRBV19 with TRBJ2-1; D is uncertain. This CDR3 spans 15 amino acids. Looked up from germline, CDR1 is LNHDA and CDR2 is SQIVND (reference sequence). Deletions cut 3 bases from V and 2 bases from J, with 11 bases between. CDR3 in DNA: TGTGCCAGTAGTATTGAAAAAGCCCCCTACAATGAGCAGTTCTTC. The encoded protein is CASSIEKAPYNEQFF.

This clone was seen a handful of times. V and J are TRBV19 and TRBJ1-5; D unclear. This CDR3 is built from 16 residues. CDR1 and CDR2 (germline): LNHDA, SQIVND (reference sequence). The V end was cut by 7 bases, the J end by 5 bases, with 21 bases between. CDR3 nucleotide sequence: TGTGCCAGTACTACCTCGAGGGCGCCTCTAGATCAGCCCCAGCATTTT. Amino acids: CASTTSRAPLDQPQHF.

This clone is a singleton in its sample. CDR3 in amino acids: CASSLDGGEANEKLFF. Here the CDR3 DNA reads TGTGCCAGCAGCTTGGACGGGGGAGAGGCTAATGAAAAACTGTTTTTT. This chain links TRBV11-1 with TRBJ1-4, with a weak D call TRBD1 (5 bases). V was trimmed by 3 bases and J by 3 bases, leaving 14 bases between them. The CDR3 runs to 16 residues. Per germline, CDR1 SGHAT and CDR2 FQDESV (reference sequence).

As for this clone: The sample holds other DNA sequences that translate to the same CDR3. The J gene is TRBJ1-1, the V gene TRBV29-1; TRBD1 matches 9 bases. CDR3 length: 12 residues. V was pared by 6 bases and J by 5 bases, with 4 bases of the junction left unmatched. The germline V gene encodes CDR1 SQVTM and CDR2 ANQGSEA. CDR3 bases: TGCAGCGTGGACAGGGGAGGTACTGAAGCTTTCTTT. As protein: CSVDRGGTEAFF.

The chain uses TRBV6-5 and TRBJ1-5; possibly TRBD1 for D (5 bases). Trimming removed 7 bases at V and 1 base at J, with 8 bases between. The CDR3 runs to 13 residues. Germline V gives CDR1 MNHEY, CDR2 SVGAGI. The DNA for the CDR3 is TGTGCCAGCATTCGGGGGAGCAATCAGCCCCAGCATTTT. Translated, it gives CASIRGSNQPQHF.

This clone was picked up a small number of times. This chain joins TRBV7-2 and TRBJ1-2; D remains unclear. V was shortened by 3 bases and J by 6 bases, with 11 bases between the two germline ends. CDR1 is SGHTA and CDR2 is FQGNSA in the germline V gene. The CDR3 extends over 13 amino acids. The CDR3, as DNA: TGTGCCAGCAGCTTGGTCGGACTAAATGGCTACACCTTC. Its translation: CASSLVGLNGYTF.

V and J are TRBV6-5 and TRBJ2-3; TRBD1 agrees at 11 bases. The CDR3 loop spans 15 amino acids. Germline V gene sequence: CDR1 MNHEY, CDR2 SVGAGI. The ends lost 0 bases at V and 6 bases at J; junction bases unmatched: 2. The CDR3 nucleotides are TGTGCCAGCAGTTACTCGGGACAGGGGGGGGATACGCAGTATTTT. Amino acids: CASSYSGQGGDTQYF.

CDR3 DNA: TGCGCCAGCAGCCCGGGACTAGCACGGGGAGGGTCCGAGCAGTACTTC. Its translation: CASSPGLARGGSEQYF. The chain links TRBV5-1 to TRBJ2-7; TRBD2 matches at 9 bases. Germline CDR1 reads SGHRS; CDR2 reads YFSETQ. The CDR3 totals 16 residues. V trimming: 4 bases; J trimming: 6 bases; junction bases outside the gene matches: 14. The whole variable domain, filled in from reference TRBV5-1 and TRBJ2-7, reads KAGVTQTPRYLIKTRGQQVTLSCSPISGHRSVSWYQQTPGQGLQFLFEYFSETQRNKGNFPGRFSGRQFSNSRSEMNVSTLELGDSALYLCASSPGLARGGSEQYFGPGTRLTVT.

This clone was seen a handful of times. This chain uses TRBV5-1 with TRBJ1-3; D unclear. This CDR3 spans 14 amino acids. The V gene's germline CDR1 is SGHRS and CDR2 YFSETQ. Trimming took 4 bases from V and 1 from J, leaving 9 bases between them. In DNA, the CDR3 is TGCGCCAGCAGCCCCCAGTCTTCTGGAAACACCATATATTTT. As protein: CASSPQSSGNTIYF.

The chain is built from TRBV6-2 or TRBV6-3 and TRBJ2-7; TRBD1 is a possible D gene (5 bases). The CDR3 has 12 residues. Trimming removed 0 bases at V and 6 bases at J, with 6 bases between. CDR1 and CDR2 from the germline V gene are MNHEY and SVGEGT. The CDR3 is CASSYSGVEQYF. In DNA, the CDR3 is TGTGCCAGCAGTTACTCAGGGGTCGAGCAGTACTTC.

The chain is built from TRBV5-4 and TRBJ2-3; 12 bases are a match to TRBD2. This CDR3 spans 15 amino acids. Looked up from germline, CDR1 is SGHNT and CDR2 is YYREEE (reference sequence). V shed 3 bases, J shed 7 bases, and the junction held 6 bases outside the gene matches. The CDR3, as DNA: TGTGCCAGCAGCTCTAGCGGGAGGGCCGAGAATACGCAGTATTTT. As protein: CASSSSGRAENTQYF.

V and J are TRBV6-5 and TRBJ2-3; D unresolved. The CDR3 consists of 13 residues. CDR1 MNHEY and CDR2 SVGAGI come from the germline V gene. V lost 4 bases and J lost 2, with 7 bases in between. Here the CDR3 DNA reads TGTGCCAGCAGTTTACTATTCACAGATACGCAGTATTTT. Protein: CASSLLFTDTQYF.

The CDR3 loop is CASSYSPGQNTDTQYF. CDR3 in DNA: TGTGCCAGCAGTTACTCTCCGGGACAGAACACAGATACGCAGTATTTT. The J gene is TRBJ2-3, the V gene TRBV6-5; 7 nucleotides match TRBD1. The CDR3 has 16 residues. V was pared by 0 bases and J by 2 bases, with 5 bases of the junction left unmatched. Germline CDR1 is MNHEY and CDR2 is SVGAGI.